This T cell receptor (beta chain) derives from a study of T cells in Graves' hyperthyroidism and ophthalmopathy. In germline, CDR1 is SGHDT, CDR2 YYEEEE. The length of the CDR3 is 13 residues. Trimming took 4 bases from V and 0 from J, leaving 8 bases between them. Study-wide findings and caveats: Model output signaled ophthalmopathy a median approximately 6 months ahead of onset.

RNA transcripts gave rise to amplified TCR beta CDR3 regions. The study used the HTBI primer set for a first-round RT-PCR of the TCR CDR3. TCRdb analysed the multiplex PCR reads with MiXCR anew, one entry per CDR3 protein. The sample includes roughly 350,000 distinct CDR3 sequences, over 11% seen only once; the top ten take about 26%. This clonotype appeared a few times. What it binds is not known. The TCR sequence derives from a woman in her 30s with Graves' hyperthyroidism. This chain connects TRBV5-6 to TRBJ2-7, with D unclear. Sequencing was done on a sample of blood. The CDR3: CASSAFNSYEQYF. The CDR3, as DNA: TGTGCCAGCAGCGCCTTCAACTCCTACGAGCAGTACTTC.